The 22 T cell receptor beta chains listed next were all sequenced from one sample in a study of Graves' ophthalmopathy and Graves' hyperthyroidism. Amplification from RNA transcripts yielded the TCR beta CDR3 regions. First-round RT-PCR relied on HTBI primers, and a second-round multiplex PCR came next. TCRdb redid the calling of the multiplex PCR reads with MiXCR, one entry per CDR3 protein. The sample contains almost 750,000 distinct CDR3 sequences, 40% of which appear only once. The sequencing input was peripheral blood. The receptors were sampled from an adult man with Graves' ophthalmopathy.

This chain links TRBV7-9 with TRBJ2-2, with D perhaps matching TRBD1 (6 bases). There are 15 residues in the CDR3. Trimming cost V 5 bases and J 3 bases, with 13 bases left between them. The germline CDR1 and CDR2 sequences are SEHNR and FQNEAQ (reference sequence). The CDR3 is CASSPPDRHTGELFF. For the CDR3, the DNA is TGTGCCAGCAGCCCCCCCGACAGGCACACCGGGGAGCTGTTTTTT.

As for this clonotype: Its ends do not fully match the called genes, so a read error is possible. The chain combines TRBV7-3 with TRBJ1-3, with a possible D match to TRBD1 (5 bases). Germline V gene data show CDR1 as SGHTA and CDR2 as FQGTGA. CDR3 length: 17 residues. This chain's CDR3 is CASSQRIGALSGNTIYF. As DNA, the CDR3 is TGCGCCAGCAGCCAAAGGATTGGGGCCCTTTCTGGAAACACCATATATTTT. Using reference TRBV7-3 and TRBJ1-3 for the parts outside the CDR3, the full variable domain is GAGVSQTPSNKVTEKGKYVELRCDPISGHTALYWYRQSLGQGPEFLIYFQGTGAADDSGLPNDRFFAVRPEGSVSTLKIQRTERGDSAVYLCASSQRIGALSGNTIYFGEGSWLTVV.

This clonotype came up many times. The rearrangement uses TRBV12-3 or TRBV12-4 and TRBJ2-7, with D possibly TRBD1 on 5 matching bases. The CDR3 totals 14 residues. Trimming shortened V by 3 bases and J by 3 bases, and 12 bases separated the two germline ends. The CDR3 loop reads CASSLQGAYYEQYF. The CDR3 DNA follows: TGTGCCAGCAGTTTGCAGGGCGCCTACTACGAGCAGTACTTC.

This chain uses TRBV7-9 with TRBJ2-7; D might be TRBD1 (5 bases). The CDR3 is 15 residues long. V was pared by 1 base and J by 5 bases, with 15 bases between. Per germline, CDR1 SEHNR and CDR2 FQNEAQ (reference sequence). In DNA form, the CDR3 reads TGTGCCAGCAGCTTAGGATGGCAGGGATATAACGAGCAGTACTTC. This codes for CASSLGWQGYNEQYF.

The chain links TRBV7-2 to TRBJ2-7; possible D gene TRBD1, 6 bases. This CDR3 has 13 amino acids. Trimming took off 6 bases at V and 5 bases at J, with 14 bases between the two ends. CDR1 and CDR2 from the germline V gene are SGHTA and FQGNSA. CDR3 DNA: TGTGCCAGCAGGTGGTTGACAGGCCACGAGCAGTACTTC. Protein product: CASRWLTGHEQYF.

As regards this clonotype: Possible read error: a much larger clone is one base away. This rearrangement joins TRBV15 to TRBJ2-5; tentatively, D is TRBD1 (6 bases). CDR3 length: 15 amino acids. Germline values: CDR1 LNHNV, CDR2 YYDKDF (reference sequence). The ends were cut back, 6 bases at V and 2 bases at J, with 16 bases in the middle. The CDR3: CATSDLWGPQETQYF. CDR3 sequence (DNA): TGTGCCACCAGTGACCTTTGGGGGCCACAAGAGACCCAGTACTTC.

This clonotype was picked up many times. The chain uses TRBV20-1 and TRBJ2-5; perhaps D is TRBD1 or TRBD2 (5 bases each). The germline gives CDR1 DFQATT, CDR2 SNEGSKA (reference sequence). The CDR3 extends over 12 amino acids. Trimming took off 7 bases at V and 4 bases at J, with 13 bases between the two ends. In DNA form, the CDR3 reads TGCAGTGTGACCTCGGGGCTAGAGACCCAGTACTTC. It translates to CSVTSGLETQYF.

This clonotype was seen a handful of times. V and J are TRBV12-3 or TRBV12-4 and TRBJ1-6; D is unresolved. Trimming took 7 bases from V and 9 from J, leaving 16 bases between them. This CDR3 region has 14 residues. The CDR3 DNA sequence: TGTGCCAGCACCTTAAGTCGGGGTATTTCACCCCTCCACTTT. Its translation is CASTLSRGISPLHF.

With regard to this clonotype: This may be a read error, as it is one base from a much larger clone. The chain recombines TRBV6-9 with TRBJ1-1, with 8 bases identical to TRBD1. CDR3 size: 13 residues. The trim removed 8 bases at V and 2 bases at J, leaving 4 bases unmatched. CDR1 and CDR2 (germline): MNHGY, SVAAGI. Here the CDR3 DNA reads TGTGCCAGCTGGACAGGGACAAACACTGAAGCTTTCTTT. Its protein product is CASWTGTNTEAFF.

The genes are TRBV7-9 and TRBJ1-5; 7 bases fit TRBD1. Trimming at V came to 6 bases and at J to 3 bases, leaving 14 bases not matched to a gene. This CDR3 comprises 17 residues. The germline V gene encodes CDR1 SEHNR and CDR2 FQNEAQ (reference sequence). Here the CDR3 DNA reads TGTGCCAGCAGTTACTCGGGAGCCGGGACAGTCAATCAGCCCCAGCATTTT. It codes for CASSYSGAGTVNQPQHF.

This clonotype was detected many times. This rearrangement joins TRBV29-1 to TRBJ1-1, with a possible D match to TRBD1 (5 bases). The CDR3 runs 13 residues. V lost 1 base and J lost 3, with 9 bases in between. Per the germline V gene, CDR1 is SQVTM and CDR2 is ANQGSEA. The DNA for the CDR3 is TGCAGCGTTGAAGGGACGGGGCACACTGAAGCTTTCTTT. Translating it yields CSVEGTGHTEAFF.

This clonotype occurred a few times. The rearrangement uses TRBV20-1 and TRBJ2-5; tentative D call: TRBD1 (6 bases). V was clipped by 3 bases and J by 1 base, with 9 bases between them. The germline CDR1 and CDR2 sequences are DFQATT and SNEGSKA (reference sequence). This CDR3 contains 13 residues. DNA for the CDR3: TGCAGTGCTAGTGCGGACAGCCAAGAGACCCAGTACTTC. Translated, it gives CSASADSQETQYF.

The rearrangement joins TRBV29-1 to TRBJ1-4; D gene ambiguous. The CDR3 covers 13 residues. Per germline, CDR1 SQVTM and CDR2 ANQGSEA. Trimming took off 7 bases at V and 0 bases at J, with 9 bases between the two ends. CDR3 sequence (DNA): TGCAGCGGCAGGAACCCAACTAATGAAAAACTGTTTTTT. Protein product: CSGRNPTNEKLFF.

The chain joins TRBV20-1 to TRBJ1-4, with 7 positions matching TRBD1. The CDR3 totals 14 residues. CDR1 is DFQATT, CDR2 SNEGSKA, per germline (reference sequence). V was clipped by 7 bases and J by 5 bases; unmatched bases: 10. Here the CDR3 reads CSVGNRGGNEKLFF. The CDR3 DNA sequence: TGCAGTGTTGGCAACAGGGGTGGCAATGAAAAACTGTTTTTT.

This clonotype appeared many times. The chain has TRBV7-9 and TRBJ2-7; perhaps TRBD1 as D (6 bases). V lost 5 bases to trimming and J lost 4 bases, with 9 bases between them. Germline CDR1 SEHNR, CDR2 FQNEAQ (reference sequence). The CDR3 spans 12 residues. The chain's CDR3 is CASSPGQYEQYF. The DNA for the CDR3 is TGTGCCAGCAGCCCAGGACAGTACGAGCAGTACTTC.

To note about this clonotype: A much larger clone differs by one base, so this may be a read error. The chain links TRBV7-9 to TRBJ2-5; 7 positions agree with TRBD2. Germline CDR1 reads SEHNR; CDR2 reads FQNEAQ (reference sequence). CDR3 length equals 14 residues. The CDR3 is CVSSTSGTTGTQYF. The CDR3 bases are TGTGTCAGCAGCACCTCCGGGACTACTGGGACCCAGTACTTC.

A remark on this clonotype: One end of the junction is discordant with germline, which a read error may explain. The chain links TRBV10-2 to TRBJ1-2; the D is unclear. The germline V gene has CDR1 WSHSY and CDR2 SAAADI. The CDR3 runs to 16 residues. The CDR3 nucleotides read TGTGCCAGCAGTCCCCTTTACAGTAACTCAAACTATGGCTACACCTTC. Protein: CASSPLYSNSNYGYTF.

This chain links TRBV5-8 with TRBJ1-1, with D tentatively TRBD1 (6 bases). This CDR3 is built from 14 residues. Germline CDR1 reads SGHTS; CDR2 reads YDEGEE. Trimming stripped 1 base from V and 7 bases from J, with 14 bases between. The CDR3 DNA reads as TGTGCCAGCAGCTTGAGCACAGGGAAAAATGAAGCTTTCTTT. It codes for CASSLSTGKNEAFF.

CDR3 bases: TGTGCCAGCTTGAGACAGGGGAGGGACGAGCAGTACTTC. Protein sequence: CASLRQGRDEQYF. The rearrangement links TRBV5-6 to TRBJ2-7, with a weak D call TRBD1 (8 bases). Germline CDR1 SGHDT, CDR2 YYEEEE. Between the trimmed V and J ends, which lost 7 bases and 5 bases, there was a span of 16 bases. The CDR3 is made up of 13 amino acids.

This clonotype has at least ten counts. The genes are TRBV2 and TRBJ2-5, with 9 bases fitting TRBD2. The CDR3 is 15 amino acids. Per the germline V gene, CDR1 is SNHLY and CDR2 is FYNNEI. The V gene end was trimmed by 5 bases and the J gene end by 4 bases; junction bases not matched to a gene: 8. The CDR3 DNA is TGTGCCAGCAGTTTCGCGGCGGGGGGGCCAGAGACCCAGTACTTC. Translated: CASSFAAGGPETQYF.

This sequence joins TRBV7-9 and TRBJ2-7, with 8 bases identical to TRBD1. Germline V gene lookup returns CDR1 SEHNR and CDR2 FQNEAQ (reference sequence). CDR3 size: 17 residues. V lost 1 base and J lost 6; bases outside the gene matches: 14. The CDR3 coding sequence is TGTGCCAGCAGCTTAGGGGTTTCAGGGGACAGGCCTCCCGAGCAGTACTTC. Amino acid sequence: CASSLGVSGDRPPEQYF.

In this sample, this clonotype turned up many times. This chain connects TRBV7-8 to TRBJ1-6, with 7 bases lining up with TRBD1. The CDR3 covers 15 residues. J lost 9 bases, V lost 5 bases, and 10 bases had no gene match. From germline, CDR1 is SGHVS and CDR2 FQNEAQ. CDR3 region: CASSLSGGDVSPLHF. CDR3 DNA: TGTGCCAGCAGCCTCTCAGGGGGGGACGTTTCACCCCTCCACTTT. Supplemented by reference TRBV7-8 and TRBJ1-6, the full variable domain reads GAGVSQSPRYKVAKRGQDVALRCDPISGHVSLFWYQQALGQGPEFLTYFQNEAQLDKSGLPSDRFFAERPEGSVSTLKIQRTQQEDSAVYLCASSLSGGDVSPLHFGNGTRLTVT.